A single sample gave rise to the 3 T cell receptor beta chains below, sequenced in a study of tumor-infiltrating lymphocytes in localized non-small cell lung cancer. Profiled with immunoSEQ multiplex PCR; TCRdb holds only in-frame clones, not every one. The table lists approximately 8,700 clones, about 80% of them singletons, with around 6.9% in the top ten. Material for sequencing was uninvolved lung tissue not adjacent to the tumor. The receptor set was obtained from a human donor with non-small cell lung cancer.

The gene calls are TRBV7-6 and TRBJ2-5, with D possibly matching TRBD2 (5 bases). Trimming took 5 bases from V and 2 from J, leaving 12 bases between them. CDR1 and CDR2 (germline): SGHVS, FNYEAQ. The CDR3 extends over 14 amino acids. Written as DNA, the CDR3 is TGTGCCAGCAGCGGGAGTGGAGGACAAGAGACCCAGTACTTC. It yields the protein CASSGSGGQETQYF.

This chain uses TRBV10-3 with TRBJ2-5; D assignment may be TRBD1 or TRBD2 (5 bases each). The CDR3 has 15 residues. The germline gives CDR1 ENHRY, CDR2 SYGVKD. Trimming took 3 bases from V and 3 from J, leaving 14 bases between them. The CDR3 reads CAISEVTGTEETQYF. In DNA form, the CDR3 reads TGTGCCATCAGTGAAGTAACCGGGACGGAAGAGACCCAGTACTTC.

This sequence joins TRBV5-4 and TRBJ2-5; TRBD2 is a possible D gene (6 bases). Germline V CDR1 and CDR2: SGHNT, YYREEE (reference sequence). V dropped 4 bases and J dropped 4 bases, with 14 bases sitting between them. The CDR3 length is 14 residues. CDR3 bases: TGTGCCAGCAGCAGCCCTGGGGGGAGAGAGACCCAGTACTTC. This translates into CASSSPGGRETQYF.